These T cell receptor beta chains were read from a single sample in a study of T-cell memory formation after mild COVID-19. TCRdb analysed the 5' RACE reads with MiXCR anew, one entry per CDR3 protein. The table shows some 350,000 distinct CDR3 sequences, with approximately 13% occurring only once. Sequenced input: PBMCs or a T cell subset sorted from them (not recorded which). Receptors originate from a man between 18 and 35 years old who had mild COVID-19 (a few samples of this study predate the infection). Cell type and time point are not known. Both conserved end residues are part of each CDR3. A D gene is named only where the DNA matches it firmly. A clone size is listed for some rows: how often the clone was seen (once, few, many), or a class if it is expanded.

d_call	v_call	j_call	clone_size	cdr3_nt	cdr3_aa
-	TRBV7-2	TRBJ2-2	few	TGTGCCAGCAGCTTAGTCGCAGCCGGGGAGCTGTTTTTT	CASSLVAAGELFF
TRBD1	TRBV4-1	TRBJ2-7	few	TGCGCCAGCAGCCTAGCCAGGGGGATCGAGCAGTACTTC	CASSLARGIEQYF
TRBD1	TRBV5-1	TRBJ1-2	few	TGCGCCACACGCCCGACAGGGGGCGACTATGGCTACACCTTC	CATRPTGGDYGYTF
TRBD2	TRBV7-9	TRBJ2-1	-	TGTGCCAGCAGCCCCCGCAGCGGGGGTAACAATGAGCAGTTCTTC	CASSPRSGGNNEQFF
-	TRBV5-1	TRBJ1-1	few	TGCGCCAGCAGCTTGTGGGGGGTGGAAATGAACACTGAAGCTTTCTTT	CASSLWGVEMNTEAFF
TRBD2	TRBV6-5	TRBJ2-7	-	TGTGCCAGCAGCACGGGGGGTCGGGAGCAGTACTTC	CASSTGGREQYF
-	TRBV9	TRBJ2-1	-	TGTGCCAGCAGCAGGGGGGCCAATGAGCAGTTCTTC	CASSRGANEQFF
-	TRBV12-5	TRBJ2-3	few	TGTGCTAGTGGAACTGCCATAAGAGGAAAAACCAAGAACGCCACAGATACGCAGTATTTT	CASGTAIRGKTKNATDTQYF
TRBD1	TRBV20-1	TRBJ1-2	-	TGCAGTGCTGGAAAGTCCGGGACAGGGCCTGACTATGGCTACACCTTC	CSAGKSGTGPDYGYTF
-	TRBV20-1	TRBJ1-4	-	TGCAGTGCTAGAGATTCCAGGGGCGCGTATGAAAAACTGTTTTTT	CSARDSRGAYEKLFF
-	TRBV9	TRBJ2-5	-	TGTGCCAGCAGCCCCCGGTCGTGGGAGACCCAGTACTTC	CASSPRSWETQYF
TRBD1	TRBV7-2	TRBJ1-2	-	TGTGCCAGCAGCTTCCAGGCCGGGACAGGGGATGGCTACACCTTC	CASSFQAGTGDGYTF
TRBD2	TRBV11-2	TRBJ2-1	-	TGTGCCAGCAGCCACACCGGACTAGCGGGGGGGGATGAGCAGTTCTTC	CASSHTGLAGGDEQFF
-	TRBV20-1	TRBJ2-5	few	TGCAGTGTCCTCGCGGGAGAGACCCAGTACTTC	CSVLAGETQYF
TRBD1	TRBV4-2	TRBJ2-3	-	TGTGCCAGCAGGCAACAGGGGGCTCCCCCCCAGGCTACGCAGTATTTT	CASRQQGAPPQATQYF
TRBD2	TRBV6-4	TRBJ2-3	few	TGTGCCAGCAGTGACGGGGTCGGGGGGGCCCCAGATACGCAGTATTTT	CASSDGVGGAPDTQYF
-	TRBV20-1	TRBJ1-3	few	TGCAGTGCTGGGGACTTGTCCTCTGGAAACACCATATATTTT	CSAGDLSSGNTIYF
-	TRBV29-1	TRBJ2-5	few	TGCAGCGCATGGGGGACGGCCGGAGAGACCCAGTACTTC	CSAWGTAGETQYF
TRBD2	TRBV5-1	TRBJ2-5	-	TGCGCCAGCAGCTACACGGGGGGGTACCAAGAGACCCAGTACTTC	CASSYTGGYQETQYF
-	TRBV5-1	TRBJ2-3	few	TGCGCCAGCAGCAAGGAGGCGGGGAGCGGTAGAGATACGCAGTATTTT	CASSKEAGSGRDTQYF
-	TRBV5-1	TRBJ2-4	few	TGCGCCAGCAGTCGGCAGGGAGACGGCAAAAACATTCAGTACTTC	CASSRQGDGKNIQYF
-	TRBV7-9	TRBJ2-6	-	TGTGCCAGCAGCTTTGACGGCATCTCTGGGGCCAACGTCCTGACTTTC	CASSFDGISGANVLTF
TRBD2	TRBV11-2	TRBJ2-3	-	TGTGCCAGCAGCTTTGGGATCCTAGCGGGGGCTGGAGATACGCAGTATTTT	CASSFGILAGAGDTQYF
TRBD1	TRBV12-3/TRBV12-4	TRBJ2-2	few	TGTGCCAGCAGTTTAGGGCGGAAGGGGGCCATTGGCACCGGGGAGCTGTTTTTT	CASSLGRKGAIGTGELFF
-	TRBV12-3/TRBV12-4	TRBJ2-7	once	TGTGCCAGCAGTTTAAGTAAGAAATACGAGCAGTACTTC	CASSLSKKYEQYF
TRBD2	TRBV7-3	TRBJ2-3	few	TGTGCCAGCAGCTTAAATGGCGGGGGGTCCGCGACTGGCACAGATACGCAGTATTTT	CASSLNGGGSATGTDTQYF
TRBD2	TRBV7-2	TRBJ2-2	-	TGTGCCAGCAGCAAAGACGCGGGGGGGTACACCGGGGAGCTGTTTTTT	CASSKDAGGYTGELFF
-	TRBV5-1	TRBJ1-3	-	TGCGCCAGCAGCAACCGTGTGGGGGGCGACGGAAACACCATATATTTT	CASSNRVGGDGNTIYF
TRBD1	TRBV19	TRBJ1-2	few	TGTGCCAGTAGTAAGACAGGGGGCGGCGGCTATGGCTACACCTTC	CASSKTGGGGYGYTF
TRBD1	TRBV12-3/TRBV12-4	TRBJ1-5	-	TGTGCCAGCAGCATACAGGGGGCGCGAGGCAATCAGCCCCAGCATTTT	CASSIQGARGNQPQHF
-	TRBV4-3	TRBJ1-6	few	TGCGCCAGCAGCCAGCACAGAGATTCACCCCTCCACTTT	CASSQHRDSPLHF
-	TRBV7-2	TRBJ1-1	many	TGTGCCAGCAGCTACACGGGGACTGCCGGGAACACTGAAGCTTTCTTT	CASSYTGTAGNTEAFF
-	TRBV7-9	TRBJ2-4	few	TGTGCCAGCAGCTTACAGGGGAAAAACATTCAGTACTTC	CASSLQGKNIQYF
-	TRBV7-9	TRBJ2-7	-	TGTGCCAGCAACGACCAGGGCTACGAGCAGTACTTC	CASNDQGYEQYF
TRBD1	TRBV2	TRBJ2-3	few	TGTGCCAGCAGCATGACAGGGATCACAGATACGCAGTATTTT	CASSMTGITDTQYF
-	TRBV7-8	TRBJ1-1	-	TGTGCCAGCAGCCCAGGGGACGCTGAAGCTTTCTTT	CASSPGDAEAFF
-	TRBV7-9	TRBJ1-5	few	TGTGCCAGCAGCTCCCAGCATAGCAATCAGCCCCAGCATTTT	CASSSQHSNQPQHF
-	TRBV2	TRBJ1-5	-	TGTGCCAGCAGTGAATCCGGGTTAGGTCAGCCCCAGCATTTT	CASSESGLGQPQHF
-	TRBV25-1	TRBJ1-6	-	TGTGCCAGCAGTGACAGGACCACCTATAATTCACCCCTCCACTTT	CASSDRTTYNSPLHF
TRBD2	TRBV27	TRBJ2-4	few	TGTGCCAGCAGTTTATTGTCTAGCGGCGGAGCCAAAAACATTCAGTACTTC	CASSLLSSGGAKNIQYF
TRBD2	TRBV4-1	TRBJ2-1	-	TGCGCCAGCAGCGGGAGGGGCGGAGCCTACAATGAGCAGTTCTTC	CASSGRGGAYNEQFF
TRBD1	TRBV5-1	TRBJ1-3	-	TGCGCCAGCAGCCCGGGGACAGGGCCTGGAAACACCATATATTTT	CASSPGTGPGNTIYF
-	TRBV6-4	TRBJ2-3	few	TGTGCCAGCAGTGATATTAAGGGTATACGCACAGATACGCAGTATTTT	CASSDIKGIRTDTQYF
-	TRBV6-4	TRBJ2-2	many	TGTGCCAGCAGTGACAGGGCGGCTGCCGGGGAGCTGTTTTTT	CASSDRAAAGELFF
-	TRBV29-1	TRBJ2-7	many	TGCAGCGTTGAAGATGGCGCGTCGGGGGAGCAGTACTTC	CSVEDGASGEQYF
TRBD2	TRBV5-1	TRBJ2-1	few	TGCGCCAGCAGCTTCAGAGCGGGGGGGTATAGTGAGCAGTTCTTC	CASSFRAGGYSEQFF
TRBD1	TRBV7-9	TRBJ1-2	many	TGTGCCAGCAGCTTTCAGGGGGATCGTTCTGGCTACACCTTC	CASSFQGDRSGYTF
TRBD2	TRBV30	TRBJ2-3	few	TGTGCCTGGCGCGGGACTAGCTCAGATACGCAGTATTTT	CAWRGTSSDTQYF